The rows below give T cell receptor beta chains drawn from one sample of a study of blood T cells in healthy people across ages. Using its own MiXCR run on the 5' RACE reads, TCRdb lists one record per CDR3 protein. The profile shows just under 550,000 distinct CDR3 sequences, less than 25% of them singletons. The same data also contributed to another study, on T cells of mothers and their children.

The sample consisted of blood. Receptors were obtained from a boy aged 5-17 years in good health. CDR3s include the opening cysteine and the closing phenylalanine or tryptophan.

j_gene	v_gene	CDR3aa
TRBJ2-1	TRBV19	CASSLPGRYEQFF
TRBJ1-1	TRBV20-1	CSARKEEGTEAFF
.	TRBV30	CAWSRGFEQFF
TRBJ2-7	TRBV9	CASSGTSGRETKQYF
TRBJ2-3	TRBV20-1	CSARDTSSTDTQYF
TRBJ2-1	TRBV20-1	CSATSDNEQFF
TRBJ2-5	TRBV28	CASSLFPSGEETQYF
TRBJ1-1	TRBV9	CASSSRDRDGETEAFF
TRBJ2-4	TRBV14	CASSQAKDRGVLAKNIQYF
.	TRBV18	CASSHPETQYF
TRBJ2-3	TRBV20-1	CSASGGVGDTQYF
TRBJ2-5	TRBV9	CASSNPGYRETQYF
TRBJ2-3	TRBV20-1	CSARDPRGARTDTQYF
TRBJ2-4	TRBV20-1	CSAYRDPIQYF
TRBJ2-2	TRBV4-1	CASSQDWGASGGGELFF